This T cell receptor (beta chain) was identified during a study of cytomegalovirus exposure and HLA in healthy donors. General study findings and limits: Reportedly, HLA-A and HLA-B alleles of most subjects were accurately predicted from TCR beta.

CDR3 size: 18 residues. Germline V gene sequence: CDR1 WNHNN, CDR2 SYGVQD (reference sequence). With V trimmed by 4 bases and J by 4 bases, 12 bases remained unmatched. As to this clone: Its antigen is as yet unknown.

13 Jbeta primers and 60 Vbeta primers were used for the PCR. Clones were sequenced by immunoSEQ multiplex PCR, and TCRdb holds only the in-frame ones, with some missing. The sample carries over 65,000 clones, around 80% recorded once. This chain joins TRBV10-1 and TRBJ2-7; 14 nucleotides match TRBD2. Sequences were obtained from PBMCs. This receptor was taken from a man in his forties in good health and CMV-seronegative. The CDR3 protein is CASSGPGTSGSVWYEQYF. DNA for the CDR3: TGCGCCAGCAGTGGCCCCGGGACTAGCGGGAGTGTTTGGTACGAGCAGTACTTC.